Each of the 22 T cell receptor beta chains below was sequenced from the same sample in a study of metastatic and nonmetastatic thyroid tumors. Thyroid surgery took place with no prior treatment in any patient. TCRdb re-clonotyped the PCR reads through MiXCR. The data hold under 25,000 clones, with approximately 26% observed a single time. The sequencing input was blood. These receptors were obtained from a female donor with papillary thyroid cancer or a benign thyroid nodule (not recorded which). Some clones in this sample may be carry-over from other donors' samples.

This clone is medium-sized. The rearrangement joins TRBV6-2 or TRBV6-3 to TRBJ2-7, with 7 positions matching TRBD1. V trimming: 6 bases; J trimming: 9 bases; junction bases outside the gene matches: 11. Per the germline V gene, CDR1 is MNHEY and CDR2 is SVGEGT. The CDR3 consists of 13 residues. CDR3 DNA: TGTGCCAGCAGCTCCGGGACAGAGGTTGGGCAGTACTTC. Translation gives CASSSGTEVGQYF.

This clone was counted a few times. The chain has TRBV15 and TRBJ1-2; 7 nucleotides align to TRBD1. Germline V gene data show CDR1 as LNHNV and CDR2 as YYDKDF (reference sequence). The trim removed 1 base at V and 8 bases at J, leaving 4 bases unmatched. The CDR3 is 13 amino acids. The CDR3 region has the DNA TGTGCCACCAGCAGAGGGGCACAGGGGGGCTACACCTTC. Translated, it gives CATSRGAQGGYTF.

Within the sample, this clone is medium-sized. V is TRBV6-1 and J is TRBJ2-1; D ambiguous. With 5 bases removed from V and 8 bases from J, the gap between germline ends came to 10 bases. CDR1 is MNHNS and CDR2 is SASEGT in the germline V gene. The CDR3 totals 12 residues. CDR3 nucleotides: TGTGCCAGCAGTCCTGAATCGGATGAGCAGTTCTTC. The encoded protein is CASSPESDEQFF.

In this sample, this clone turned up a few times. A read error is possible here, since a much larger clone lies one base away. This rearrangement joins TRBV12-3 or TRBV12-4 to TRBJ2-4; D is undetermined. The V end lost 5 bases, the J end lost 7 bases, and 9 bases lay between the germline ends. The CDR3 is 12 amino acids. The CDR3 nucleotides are TGTGCCAGCAGTCCCTGGACCAACATTCAGTACTTC. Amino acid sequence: CASSPWTNIQYF.

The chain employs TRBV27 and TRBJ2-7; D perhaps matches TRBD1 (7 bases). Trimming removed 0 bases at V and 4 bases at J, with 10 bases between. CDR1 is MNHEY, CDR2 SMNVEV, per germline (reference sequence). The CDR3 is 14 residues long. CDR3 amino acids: CASSLSRGAYEQYF. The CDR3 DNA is TGTGCCAGCAGTTTATCCAGGGGGGCATACGAGCAGTACTTC.

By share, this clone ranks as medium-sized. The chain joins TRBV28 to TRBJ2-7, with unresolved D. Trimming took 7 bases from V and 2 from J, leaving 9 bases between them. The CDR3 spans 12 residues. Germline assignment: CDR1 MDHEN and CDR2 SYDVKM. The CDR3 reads CASKGQTYEQYF. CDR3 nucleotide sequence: TGTGCCAGCAAGGGTCAGACCTACGAGCAGTACTTC.

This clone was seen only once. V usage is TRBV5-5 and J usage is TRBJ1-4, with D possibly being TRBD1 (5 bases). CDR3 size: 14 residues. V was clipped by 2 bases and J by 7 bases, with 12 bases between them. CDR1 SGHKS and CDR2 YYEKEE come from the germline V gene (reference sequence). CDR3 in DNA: TGTGCCAGCAGCTTCGGGACCCCTAGTGAAAAACTGTTTTTT. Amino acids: CASSFGTPSEKLFF.

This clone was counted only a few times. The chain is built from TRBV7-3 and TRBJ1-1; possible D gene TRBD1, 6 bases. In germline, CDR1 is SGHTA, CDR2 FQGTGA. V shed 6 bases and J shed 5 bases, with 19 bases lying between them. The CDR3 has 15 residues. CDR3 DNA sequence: TGTGCCAGCAGTTCCAGGGGTGGGGGACAAACTGAAGCTTTCTTT. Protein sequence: CASSSRGGGQTEAFF. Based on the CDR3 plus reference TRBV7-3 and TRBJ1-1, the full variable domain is GAGVSQTPSNKVTEKGKYVELRCDPISGHTALYWYRQSLGQGPEFLIYFQGTGAADDSGLPNDRFFAVRPEGSVSTLKIQRTERGDSAVYLCASSSRGGGQTEAFFGQGTRLTVV.

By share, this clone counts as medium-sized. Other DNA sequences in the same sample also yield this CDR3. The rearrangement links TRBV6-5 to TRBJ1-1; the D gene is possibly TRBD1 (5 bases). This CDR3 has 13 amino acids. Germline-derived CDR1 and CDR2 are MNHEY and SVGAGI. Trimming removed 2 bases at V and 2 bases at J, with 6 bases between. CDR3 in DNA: TGTGCCAGCAGTTACGGGGGTAACACTGAAGCTTTCTTT. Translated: CASSYGGNTEAFF.

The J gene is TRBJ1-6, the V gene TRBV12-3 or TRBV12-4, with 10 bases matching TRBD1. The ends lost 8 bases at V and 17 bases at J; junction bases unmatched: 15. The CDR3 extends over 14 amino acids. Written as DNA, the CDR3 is TGTGCCAGCGGCAGGGACAGGGGACTTTCGGCCATCCACTTT. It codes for CASGRDRGLSAIHF.

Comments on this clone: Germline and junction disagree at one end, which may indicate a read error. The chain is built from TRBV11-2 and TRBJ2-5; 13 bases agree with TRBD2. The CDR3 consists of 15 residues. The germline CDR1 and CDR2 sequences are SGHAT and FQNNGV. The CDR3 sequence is CASSLDTSGRETKYF. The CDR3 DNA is TGTGCCAGCAGCTTGGATACTAGCGGGAGGGAGACCAAGTACTTC.

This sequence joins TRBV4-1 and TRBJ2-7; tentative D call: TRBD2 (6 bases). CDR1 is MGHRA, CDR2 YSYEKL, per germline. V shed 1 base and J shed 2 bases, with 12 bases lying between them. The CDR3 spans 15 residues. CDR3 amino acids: CASSQGEGEAYEQYF. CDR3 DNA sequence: TGCGCCAGCAGCCAAGGGGAAGGGGAGGCCTACGAGCAGTACTTC.

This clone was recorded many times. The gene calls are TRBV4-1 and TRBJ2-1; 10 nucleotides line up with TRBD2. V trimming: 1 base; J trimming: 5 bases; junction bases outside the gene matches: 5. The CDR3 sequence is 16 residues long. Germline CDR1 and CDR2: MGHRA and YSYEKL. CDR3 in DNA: TGCGCCAGCAGCCAAGTAGGACTAGCGGAGAACAATGAGCAGTTCTTC. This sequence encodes CASSQVGLAENNEQFF.

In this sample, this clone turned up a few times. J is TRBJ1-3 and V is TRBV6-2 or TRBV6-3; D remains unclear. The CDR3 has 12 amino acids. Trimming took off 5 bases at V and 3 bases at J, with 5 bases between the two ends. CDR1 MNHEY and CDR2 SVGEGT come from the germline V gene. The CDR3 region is CASSIHGNTIYF. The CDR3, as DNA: TGTGCCAGCAGTATACATGGAAACACCATATATTTT.

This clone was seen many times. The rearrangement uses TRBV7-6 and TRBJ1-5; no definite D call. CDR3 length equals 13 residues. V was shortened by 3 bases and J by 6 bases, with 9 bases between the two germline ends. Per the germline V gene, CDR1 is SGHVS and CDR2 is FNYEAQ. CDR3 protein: CASSLREIQPQHF. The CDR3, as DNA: TGTGCCAGCAGCTTGCGGGAGATTCAGCCCCAGCATTTT.

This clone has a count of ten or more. The chain's CDR3 is CASSQGNRGNYGYTF. The CDR3 DNA reads TGTGCCAGCAGCCAAGGTAACAGGGGAAACTATGGCTACACCTTC. The gene calls are TRBV3-1 and TRBJ1-2, with 7 bases that match TRBD1. The germline gives CDR1 LGHDT, CDR2 YNNKEL (reference sequence). The CDR3 contains 15 residues. V lost 1 base and J lost 2; bases outside the gene matches: 4.

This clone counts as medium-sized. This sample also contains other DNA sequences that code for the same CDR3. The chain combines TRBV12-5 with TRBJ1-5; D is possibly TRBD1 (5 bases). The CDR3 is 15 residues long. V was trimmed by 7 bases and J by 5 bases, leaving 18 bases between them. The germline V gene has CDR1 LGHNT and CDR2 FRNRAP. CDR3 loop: CASVDGRPGHQPQHF. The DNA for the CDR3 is TGTGCTAGTGTCGACGGTAGGCCGGGGCATCAGCCCCAGCATTTT.

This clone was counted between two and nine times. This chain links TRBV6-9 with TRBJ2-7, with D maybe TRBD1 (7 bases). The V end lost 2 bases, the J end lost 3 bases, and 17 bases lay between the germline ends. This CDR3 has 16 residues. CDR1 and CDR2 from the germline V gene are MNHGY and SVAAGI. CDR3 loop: CASSYRAGGFGYEQYF. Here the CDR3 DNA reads TGTGCCAGCAGTTATCGGGCAGGGGGGTTCGGCTACGAGCAGTACTTC.

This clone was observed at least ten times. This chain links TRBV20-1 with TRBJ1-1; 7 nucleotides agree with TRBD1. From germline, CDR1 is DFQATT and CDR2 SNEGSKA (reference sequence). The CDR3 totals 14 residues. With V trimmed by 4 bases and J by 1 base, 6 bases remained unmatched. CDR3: CSATRDSKNTEAFF. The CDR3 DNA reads TGCAGTGCTACCCGGGACAGTAAGAACACTGAAGCTTTCTTT.

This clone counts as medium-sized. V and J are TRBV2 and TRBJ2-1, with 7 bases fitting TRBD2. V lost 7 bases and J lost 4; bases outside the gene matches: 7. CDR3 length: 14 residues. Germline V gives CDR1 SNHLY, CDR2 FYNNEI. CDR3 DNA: TGTGCCAGCAAGATAGGGCGGGAGTACAATGAGCAGTTCTTC. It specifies CASKIGREYNEQFF.

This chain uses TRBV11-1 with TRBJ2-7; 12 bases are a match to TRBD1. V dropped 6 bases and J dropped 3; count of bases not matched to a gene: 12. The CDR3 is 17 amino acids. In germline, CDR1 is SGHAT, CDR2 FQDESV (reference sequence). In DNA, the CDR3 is TGTGCCAGCAGTCCTACATCCGGGACAGGGGGCATCTACGAGCAGTACTTC. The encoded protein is CASSPTSGTGGIYEQYF.

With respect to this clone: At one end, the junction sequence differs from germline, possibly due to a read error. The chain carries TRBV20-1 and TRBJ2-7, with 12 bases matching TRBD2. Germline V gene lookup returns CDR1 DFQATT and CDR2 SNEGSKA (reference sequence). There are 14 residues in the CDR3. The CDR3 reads CSARDLRTSGMGYF. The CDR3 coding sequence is TGTAGTGCTAGAGATCTTCGGACTAGCGGGATGGGGTACTTC.